Listed here is a single T cell receptor (beta chain). Libraries were prepared by immunoSEQ multiplex PCR; TCRdb keeps only in-frame clonotypes and omits some of them. The sample includes roughly 80,000 clones, about 90% of them seen just once. The data were obtained in a study of T cell changes during pregnancy in multiple sclerosis. CDR1 and CDR2 from the germline V gene are MNHNS and SASEGT. The CDR3 totals 14 residues. Trimming took 6 bases from V and 2 from J; bases not matched to a gene: 4. The specimen comprised peripheral blood, sampled before pregnancy. V gene TRBV6-1 combines with J gene TRBJ1-3, with 7 bases lining up with TRBD1. This receptor was taken from a female donor with multiple sclerosis, enrolled in a pregnancy study. The CDR3 is CASRDRAPGNTIYF. The CDR3 coding sequence is TGTGCCAGCAGAGACAGGGCGCCTGGAAACACCATATATTTT.